This TCR beta chain was sequenced in a study of T cells in Graves' hyperthyroidism and ophthalmopathy. The TCR beta CDR3 regions underwent amplification using RNA transcripts as the source. HTBI primers drove first-round RT-PCR of the TCR CDR3. TCRdb redid the calling of the multiplex PCR reads with MiXCR, one entry per CDR3 protein. The sample gives 400,000 or so distinct CDR3 sequences, around 15% of which show up once; 15% to 20% is in the top ten. The source of the PBMCs was 10 ml of fresh peripheral blood. Germline CDR1 MDHEN, CDR2 SYDVKM. Trimming removed 6 bases from V and 2 bases from J, with 13 bases in between. The CDR3 runs to 14 residues.

Source material: blood. This chain uses TRBV28 with TRBJ1-2; the D is unclear. The TCR comes from a woman in her 30s with Graves' ophthalmopathy. The CDR3: CASRFIDTNYGYTF. The CDR3 nucleotides are TGTGCCAGCAGATTTATTGACACAAACTATGGCTACACCTTC.